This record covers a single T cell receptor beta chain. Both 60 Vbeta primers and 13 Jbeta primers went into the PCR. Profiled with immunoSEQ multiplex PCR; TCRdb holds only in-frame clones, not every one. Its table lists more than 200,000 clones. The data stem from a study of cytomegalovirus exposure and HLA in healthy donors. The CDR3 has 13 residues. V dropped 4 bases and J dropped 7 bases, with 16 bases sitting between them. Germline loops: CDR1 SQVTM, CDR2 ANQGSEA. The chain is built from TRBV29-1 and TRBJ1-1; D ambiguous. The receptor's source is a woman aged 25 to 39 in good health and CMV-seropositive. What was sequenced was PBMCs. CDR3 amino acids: CSVGPQLRDEAFF. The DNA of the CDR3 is TGCAGCGTTGGTCCTCAGTTACGGGATGAAGCTTTCTTT. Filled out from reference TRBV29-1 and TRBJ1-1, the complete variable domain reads SAVISQKPSRDICQRGTSLTIQCQVDSQVTMMFWYRQQPGQSLTLIATANQGSEATYESGFVIDKFPISRPNLTFSTLTVSNMSPEDSSIYLCSVGPQLRDEAFFGQGTRLTVV.